This T cell receptor beta chain was captured by sequencing in a study of cytomegalovirus exposure and HLA in healthy donors. The CDR3 extends over 14 amino acids. V dropped 5 bases and J dropped 2 bases, with 13 bases sitting between them. Germline loops: CDR1 MGHRA, CDR2 YSYEKL. Findings and caveats of the study: With high specificity and sensitivity, the classifier reportedly diagnosed cytomegalovirus status. Subsequent analysis showed first-cohort TCR clusters tending to co-occur in about 110 validation repertoires. Three CMV-associated chains proved CMV antigen-specific in vitro.

The validation cohort, a group of over a hundred subjects, included the donors and was separate from the roughly 700-subject first cohort. As to this clone: Its antigen remains unidentified.

Assay: immunoSEQ multiplex PCR; the TCRdb copy retains only in-frame clones and omits some. The sample records some 150,000 clones, 85% to 90% being singletons. The chain combines TRBV4-1 with TRBJ2-7; a possible D gene is TRBD1 (7 bases). The receptor comes from a woman in her 30s in good health and CMV-seronegative. Sequencing used PBMCs. CDR3 DNA: TGCGCCAGCAGCTATAGCGGACAGGCCTACGAGCAGTACTTC. This sequence encodes CASSYSGQAYEQYF.